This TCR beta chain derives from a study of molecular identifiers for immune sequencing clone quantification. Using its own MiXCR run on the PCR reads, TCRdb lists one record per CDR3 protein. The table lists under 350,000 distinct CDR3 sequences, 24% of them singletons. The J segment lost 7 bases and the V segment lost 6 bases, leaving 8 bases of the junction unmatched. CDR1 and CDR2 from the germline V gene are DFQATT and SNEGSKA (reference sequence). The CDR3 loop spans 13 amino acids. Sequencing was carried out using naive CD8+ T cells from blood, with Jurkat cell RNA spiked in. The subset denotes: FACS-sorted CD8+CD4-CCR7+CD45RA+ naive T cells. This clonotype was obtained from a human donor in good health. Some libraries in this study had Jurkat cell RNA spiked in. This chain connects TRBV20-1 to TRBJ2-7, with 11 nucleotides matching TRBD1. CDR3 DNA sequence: TGCAGTGCCCAACCCCGGGACAGGGGGGAGCAGTACTTC. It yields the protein CSAQPRDRGEQYF.